The 30 T cell receptor beta chains below come from one sample, sequenced in a study of blood T cell repertoires in COVID-19. Profiling relied on immunoSEQ multiplex PCR, and the TCRdb table lists in-frame clones only, not all of them. The sample has fewer than 300,000 clones, approximately 90% seen once. Sequencing input: peripheral blood. These receptors were taken from a woman in her thirties or forties who had recovered from COVID-19.

This chain joins TRBV19 and TRBJ2-5, with D tentatively TRBD2 (6 bases). The CDR3 has 15 amino acids. Trimming pared 5 bases from V and 9 bases from J, leaving 22 bases between. Germline CDR1 LNHDA, CDR2 SQIVND (reference sequence). The CDR3 nucleotides are TGTGCCAGTAGTCCCTCTCGACCCGGTTCGGGGGCCCAGTACTTC. Translation: CASSPSRPGSGAQYF.

This chain uses TRBV10-3 with TRBJ1-5; D is undetermined. The V end was cut by 6 bases, the J end by 4 bases, with 7 bases between. This CDR3 is 12 amino acids long. Germline V gene sequence: CDR1 ENHRY, CDR2 SYGVKD. The CDR3 DNA follows: TGTGCCATCAGGGCGGAGAATCAGCCCCAGCATTTT. Its translation is CAIRAENQPQHF.

The CDR3 sequence: CASSPGDRVSYGYTF. The CDR3, as DNA: TGTGCCAGCAGCCCCGGGGACAGGGTGAGCTATGGCTACACCTTC. This rearrangement joins TRBV3-1 (or the pseudogene TRBV3-2) to TRBJ1-2; 9 bases align to TRBD1. Germline trimming cut 4 bases from V and 4 bases from J; bases unmatched to any gene: 7. CDR3 length: 15 residues. CDR1 and CDR2 from the germline V gene are LGHDT and YNNKEL (reference sequence).

This clone has more than one count but fewer than ten. The genes are TRBV7-2 and TRBJ1-5, with D tentatively TRBD1 (6 bases). The V gene lost 5 bases and the J gene lost 8 bases, with 16 bases spanning the gap. Germline CDR1 and CDR2: SGHTA and FQGNSA. This CDR3 has 14 residues. CDR3 residues: CASSADRPEEPQHF. The CDR3 DNA reads as TGTGCCAGCAGCGCCGACAGGCCCGAGGAGCCCCAGCATTTT.

J is TRBJ1-3 and V is TRBV3-1 (or the pseudogene TRBV3-2); D ambiguous. The CDR3 spans 15 residues. In germline, CDR1 is LGHDT, CDR2 YNNKEL (reference sequence). Trimming removed 1 base from V and 0 bases from J, with 7 bases in between. The CDR3 nucleotides are TGTGCCAGCAGCCAAGCGGGGTTCTCTGGAAACACCATATATTTT. As protein: CASSQAGFSGNTIYF.

V usage is TRBV6-4 and J usage is TRBJ1-2; 7 positions agree with TRBD1. The J segment lost 0 bases and the V segment lost 6 bases, leaving 4 bases of the junction unmatched. Germline CDR1 and CDR2: MRHNA and SNTAGT. The CDR3 runs to 14 residues. DNA of the CDR3: TGTGCCAGCAGCTCGACAGGGACTAACTATGGCTACACCTTC. Amino acid sequence: CASSSTGTNYGYTF.

This chain connects TRBV7-9 to TRBJ2-2; 10 nucleotides line up with TRBD2. The CDR3 length is 16 residues. CDR1 SEHNR and CDR2 FQNEAQ come from the germline V gene (reference sequence). Unmatched junction bases numbered 8, after V lost 3 bases and J lost 7 bases. The CDR3 protein is CASSFASGRAFGELFF. The CDR3 DNA reads as TGTGCCAGCAGCTTCGCCAGCGGGAGGGCCTTCGGGGAGCTGTTTTTT. Together with reference TRBV7-9 and TRBJ2-2, the CDR3 gives the full variable domain: DTGVSQNPRHKITKRGQNVTFRCDPISEHNRLYWYRQTLGQGPEFLTYFQNEAQLEKSRLLSDRFSAERPKGSFSTLEIQRTEQGDSAMYLCASSFASGRAFGELFFGEGSRLTVL.

The V gene is TRBV29-1, the J gene TRBJ2-1, with D maybe TRBD2 (5 bases). The V gene's germline CDR1 is SQVTM and CDR2 ANQGSEA. The CDR3 sequence is 11 residues long. V was shortened by 5 bases and J by 4 bases, with 6 bases between the two germline ends. The CDR3 is CSVRGYNEQFF. In DNA form, the CDR3 reads TGCAGCGTTCGAGGGTACAATGAGCAGTTCTTC.

This clone was found a few times. This chain joins TRBV6-2 or TRBV6-3 and TRBJ2-7; 15 nucleotides align to TRBD2. V gave up 2 bases and J gave up 2 bases; unmatched junction bases: 7. Germline V lookup: CDR1 MNHEY, CDR2 SVGEGT. The CDR3 spans 18 residues. The CDR3 spells CASSYPSGTSGRPYEQYF. CDR3 coding DNA: TGTGCCAGCAGTTACCCCTCCGGGACTAGCGGGAGGCCCTACGAGCAGTACTTC.

The chain joins TRBV6-2 or TRBV6-3 to TRBJ2-7, with TRBD2 identical over 9 bases. J gave up 2 bases and V 0 bases, and 5 bases lay outside the gene matches. This CDR3 has 16 amino acids. Germline V gene lookup returns CDR1 MNHEY and CDR2 SVGEGT. The CDR3 nucleotides are TGTGCCAGCAGTTACTCTGGGGCTAGCGGGGCCTACGAGCAGTACTTC. This encodes CASSYSGASGAYEQYF.

The chain links TRBV9 to TRBJ1-2; tentative D call: TRBD1 (6 bases). V was shortened by 3 bases and J by 4 bases, with 19 bases between the two germline ends. The CDR3 is 16 residues long. The germline gives CDR1 SGDLS, CDR2 YYNGEE. CDR3 in DNA: TGTGCCAGCAGCGCAACAGGGAGCCCCTACGTCTATGGCTACACCTTC. Amino acids: CASSATGSPYVYGYTF.

This chain connects TRBV5-1 to TRBJ2-7, with TRBD2 matching 8 bases. This CDR3 is 14 amino acids long. J gave up 2 bases and V 4 bases, and 5 bases lay outside the gene matches. Germline loops: CDR1 SGHRS, CDR2 YFSETQ. The DNA of the CDR3 is TGCGCCAGCAGCCTCGGGACTAGGGCCTACGAGCAGTACTTC. It translates to CASSLGTRAYEQYF.

The J gene is TRBJ1-2, the V gene TRBV18, with 7 bases lining up with TRBD1. The junction had 5 bases not matched to a gene; V was cut back by 2 bases and J by 5 bases. CDR3 size: 14 residues. Per germline, CDR1 KGHSH and CDR2 LQKENI. The CDR3 sequence: CASSPGQEGYGYTF. The CDR3 coding sequence is TGTGCCAGCTCACCAGGACAGGAGGGGTATGGCTACACCTTC.

This clone was seen a few times. The chain links TRBV6-2 or TRBV6-3 to TRBJ2-7; possible D gene TRBD2, 5 bases. Trimming left V 6 bases short and J 9 bases short, with 12 bases between. The CDR3 extends over 11 amino acids. Germline CDR1 and CDR2: MNHEY and SVGEGT. CDR3 in DNA: TGTGCCAGCAGCCTTGGACTCCCGCAGTACTTC. Translated: CASSLGLPQYF.

The V and J genes are TRBV7-2 and TRBJ1-6; tentative D call: TRBD1 (5 bases). The germline V and J ends were trimmed by 1 base and 14 bases, with 15 bases remaining between them. This CDR3 region has 14 residues. Germline V CDR1 and CDR2: SGHTA, FQGNSA. The CDR3 here is CASSLVSGDPALHF. In DNA form, the CDR3 reads TGTGCCAGCAGCTTAGTTTCGGGGGACCCAGCCCTCCACTTT. The full variable domain, its missing parts supplied by reference TRBV7-2 and TRBJ1-6, is GAGVSQSPSNKVTEKGKDVELRCDPISGHTALYWYRQSLGQGLEFLIYFQGNSAPDKSGLPSDRFSAERTGGSVSTLTIQRTQQEDSAVYLCASSLVSGDPALHFGNGTRLTVT.

The V gene is TRBV7-2, the J gene TRBJ2-1; 8 bases agree with TRBD2. The CDR3 spans 14 residues. Germline-derived CDR1 and CDR2 are SGHTA and FQGNSA. The V and J ends lost 5 bases and 6 bases, in that order; junction bases with no gene match: 6. CDR3 sequence: CASSPPAGGNEQFF. CDR3 in DNA: TGTGCCAGCAGCCCCCCGGCGGGGGGCAATGAGCAGTTCTTC.

Only a few counts were recorded for this clone. The chain links TRBV2 to TRBJ2-1; tentative D call: TRBD1 (5 bases). This CDR3 region has 13 residues. Germline V gene data show CDR1 as SNHLY and CDR2 as FYNNEI. V was clipped by 4 bases and J by 5 bases, with 9 bases between them. In nucleotides, the CDR3 is TGTGCCAGCAGTGCCGACAGAAACAATGAGCAGTTCTTC. It encodes CASSADRNNEQFF.

The chain couples TRBV3-1 (or the pseudogene TRBV3-2) to TRBJ2-1; 11 positions agree with TRBD2. The CDR3 loop spans 16 amino acids. With 4 bases clipped from V and 8 bases from J, the junction kept 10 bases outside the gene matches. Germline CDR1 LGHDT, CDR2 YNNKEL (reference sequence). CDR3 in DNA: TGTGCCAGCAGCCCAGCCGAACTAGCGGGAGTCGATGAGCAGTTCTTC. Residues: CASSPAELAGVDEQFF.

The gene calls are TRBV6-4 and TRBJ2-7; TRBD2 aligns across 8 bases. This CDR3 has 16 amino acids. After removal of 3 bases from V and 0 bases from J, the junction contained 7 bases not matched to a gene. CDR1 is MRHNA, CDR2 SNTAGT, per germline. This CDR3 is CASSDLAGGPSYEQYV. CDR3 nucleotides: TGTGCCAGCAGTGATCTTGCGGGGGGACCCTCCTACGAGCAGTACGTC.

The rearrangement links TRBV9 to TRBJ2-5; D is possibly TRBD2 (6 bases). From germline, CDR1 is SGDLS and CDR2 YYNGEE. This CDR3 is built from 14 residues. Trimming took off 4 bases at V and 4 bases at J, with 14 bases between the two ends. Written as DNA, the CDR3 is TGTGCCAGCAGCCCCGTGGGGGGTGGAGAGACCCAGTACTTC. Its translation: CASSPVGGGETQYF.

The chain is built from TRBV29-1 and TRBJ2-1; 9 bases match TRBD1. This CDR3 has 11 amino acids. V trimming: 6 bases; J trimming: 12 bases; junction bases outside the gene matches: 6. Looked up from germline, CDR1 is SQVTM and CDR2 is ANQGSEA. CDR3 sequence (DNA): TGCAGCGTGGAGGGACAGGGTCCGCAGTTCTTC. Translation: CSVEGQGPQFF.

This chain uses TRBV6-4 with TRBJ1-2, with 7 bases that match TRBD1. The CDR3 loop spans 14 amino acids. CDR1 is MRHNA, CDR2 SNTAGT, per germline. Trimming removed 7 bases from V and 0 bases from J; junction bases left unmatched: 5. The CDR3 is CASNSTGTNYGYTF. The CDR3 DNA follows: TGTGCCAGCAATTCGACAGGGACTAACTATGGCTACACCTTC.

Points on this clone: Lacking the conserved final phenylalanine or tryptophan, this CDR3 likely reflects a read error. The DNA is left out, because the CDR3 cannot be placed on it with certainty; the CDR3 is given as TCRdb lists it. The V and J genes are TRBV24-1 and TRBJ1-1. Counting both end residues, the CDR3 totals 10 amino acids. CDR1 and CDR2 from the germline V gene are KGHDR and SFDVKD. CDR3: CATSDLFPSS.

The chain employs TRBV19 and TRBJ1-5, with a possible D match to TRBD1 (6 bases). Germline CDR1 LNHDA, CDR2 SQIVND (reference sequence). The V gene lost 0 bases and the J gene lost 3 bases, with 15 bases spanning the gap. This CDR3 region has 17 residues. The CDR3 spells CASSIDTGGRNNQPQHF. For the CDR3, the DNA is TGTGCCAGTAGTATAGATACGGGGGGCCGCAACAATCAGCCCCAGCATTTT.

This sequence joins TRBV6-1 and TRBJ1-2; TRBD1 aligns across 7 bases. After removal of 3 bases from V and 6 bases from J, the junction contained 7 bases not matched to a gene. The length of the CDR3 is 14 residues. From germline, CDR1 is MNHNS and CDR2 SASEGT. The CDR3 reads CASSDAQGGDGYTF. CDR3 bases: TGTGCCAGCAGTGATGCACAAGGGGGCGATGGCTACACCTTC.

The chain carries TRBV4-2 and TRBJ2-7, with 11 nucleotides matching TRBD2. After removal of 3 bases from V and 7 bases from J, the junction contained 8 bases not matched to a gene. The CDR3 contains 15 residues. CDR1 and CDR2 from the germline V gene are LGHNA and YNFKEQ. The CDR3 coding sequence is TGTGCCAGCAGCCAGCCGGGACTAGCGGCCCGGGAGCAGTACTTC. Translated: CASSQPGLAAREQYF.

The chain links TRBV7-2 to TRBJ1-2; possible D gene TRBD1, 6 bases. Between the trimmed V and J ends, which lost 6 bases and 11 bases, there was a span of 22 bases. Germline CDR1 is SGHTA and CDR2 is FQGNSA. The CDR3 contains 14 residues. For the CDR3, the DNA is TGTGCCAGCAGACCTGGGGGCGGGGGCGGAGAATACACCTTC. Translated, it gives CASRPGGGGGEYTF.

V gene TRBV2 combines with J gene TRBJ1-1; TRBD1 agrees at 8 bases. Losses at the gene ends were 6 bases for V and 6 bases for J; bases not matched to a gene: 15. The CDR3 consists of 16 residues. Germline CDR1 and CDR2: SNHLY and FYNNEI. CDR3 sequence reads: CASREGGRGPWAEAFF. CDR3 nucleotide sequence: TGTGCCAGCAGGGAGGGCGGCAGGGGGCCTTGGGCTGAAGCTTTCTTT.

This clone appeared a few times. V usage is TRBV30 and J usage is TRBJ1-2, with D tentatively TRBD1 (6 bases). This CDR3 has 14 residues. Germline values: CDR1 GTSNPN, CDR2 SVGIG (reference sequence). V lost 3 bases and J 4 bases, leaving 15 bases between the germline ends. Here the CDR3 reads CAWSGDTLAYGYTF. As DNA, the CDR3 is TGTGCCTGGAGCGGGGACACCCTGGCCTATGGCTACACCTTC.

CDR3 DNA sequence: TGTGCCAGCAGCTTACGCCTAGCGGGAGCCCCGGGGGAGCTGTTTTTT. Protein product: CASSLRLAGAPGELFF. V gene TRBV11-3 combines with J gene TRBJ2-2, with 10 nucleotides matching TRBD2. Germline lookup yields CDR1 SGHNT and CDR2 YENEEA. With V trimmed by 2 bases and J by 8 bases, 8 bases remained unmatched. The CDR3 has 16 amino acids.